This T cell receptor (beta chain) was sequenced during a study of glioma-infiltrating T cells. Study overall: WHO grade II oligodendrogliomas or astrocytomas, plus non-recurrent WHO grade IV glioblastomas, were sampled. Before surgery, glioma patients received dexamethasone for at most six days.

Study-wide points: Gliomas, especially low-grade, showed above-expected tissue-blood divergence; non-neoplastic patients showed below. Very few CDR3 sequences were shared between tissue and blood.

Using RNA template, CDR3s of TCR alpha and beta were amplified with iRepertoire arm-PCR. Via MiXCR, TCRdb re-called the multiplex PCR reads, giving one row per CDR3 protein. Among approximately 400,000 distinct CDR3 sequences listed, 41% were seen once. Notes on this clonotype: Antigen: not known.

Germline loops: CDR1 LGHDT, CDR2 YNNKEL (reference sequence). V lost 4 bases and J 6 bases, leaving 13 bases between the germline ends. The CDR3 is 13 amino acids. Sequenced sample: glioma tissue, nonneoplastic brain tissue, or PBMCs (not recorded which). The clonotype comes from a human donor with low-grade glioma or glioblastoma, undergoing nonglioma brain surgery, or in good health (not recorded which). The chain recombines TRBV3-1 with TRBJ2-7, with a tentative D call TRBD2 (5 bases). The CDR3 sequence is CASSLRGASEQYF. The CDR3 bases are TGTGCCAGCAGCCTTCGGGGAGCTAGCGAGCAGTACTTC.